A single sample is the source of the 11 T cell receptor beta chains below, sequenced in a study of Graves' ophthalmopathy and Graves' hyperthyroidism. The authors amplified TCR beta CDR3 regions, and they did so from RNA transcripts for repertoire sequencing. HTBI-primed first-round RT-PCR preceded second-round multiplex PCR. TCRdb independently ran MiXCR on the multiplex PCR reads; one entry per CDR3 protein. The profile shows 900,000 to 1,200,000 distinct CDR3 sequences, less than 45% of them singletons. The sequenced sample consisted of peripheral blood or thyroid tissue (not recorded which). Source of these receptors: an adult man with Graves' hyperthyroidism.

This clonotype was recorded at least ten times. J is TRBJ1-1 and V is TRBV7-8; D not certain. The length of the CDR3 is 14 residues. Germline V gives CDR1 SGHVS, CDR2 FQNEAQ. V was cut by 1 base and J by 0 bases, with 6 bases left in between. The CDR3 reads CASSLEPLNTEAFF. The CDR3 coding sequence is TGTGCCAGCAGCTTAGAACCGTTGAACACTGAAGCTTTCTTT.

This clonotype has a count of ten or more. The gene calls are TRBV7-6 and TRBJ1-1, with D uncertain. Germline V gives CDR1 SGHVS, CDR2 FNYEAQ. CDR3 length: 16 amino acids. V was pared by 5 bases and J by 2 bases, with 18 bases between. CDR3 DNA: TGTGCCAGCAGCCCTTCCTTGTCAGGAACCAACACTGAAGCTTTCTTT. It yields the protein CASSPSLSGTNTEAFF.

At least ten counts were recorded for this clonotype. This chain joins TRBV7-2 and TRBJ1-3, with a possible D match to TRBD1 (6 bases). The CDR3 is made up of 15 amino acids. CDR1 is SGHTA and CDR2 is FQGNSA in the germline V gene. V dropped 4 bases and J dropped 4 bases, with 14 bases sitting between them. CDR3 coding DNA: TGTGCCAGCAGCTCCGGGGGGGCCGCGGGAAACACCATATATTTT. Its protein product is CASSSGGAAGNTIYF. The complete variable domain, with remaining parts taken from reference TRBV7-2 and TRBJ1-3, reads GAGVSQSPSNKVTEKGKDVELRCDPISGHTALYWYRQSLGQGLEFLIYFQGNSAPDKSGLPSDRFSAERTGGSVSTLTIQRTQQEDSAVYLCASSSGGAAGNTIYFGEGSWLTVV.

This sequence joins TRBV6-5 and TRBJ2-2; 10 bases match TRBD2. Losses at the gene ends were 2 bases for V and 3 bases for J; bases not matched to a gene: 9. CDR1 is MNHEY and CDR2 is SVGAGI in the germline V gene. The length of the CDR3 is 18 residues. The CDR3 sequence: CASSYVSSGSYHTGELFF. In DNA, the CDR3 is TGTGCCAGCAGTTACGTTTCTAGCGGGAGTTACCACACCGGGGAGCTGTTTTTT.

This clonotype was counted ten times or more. The rearrangement joins TRBV20-1 to TRBJ1-6; D is perhaps TRBD1 (6 bases). Trimming pared 2 bases from V and 7 bases from J, leaving 12 bases between. The CDR3 covers 14 residues. In germline, CDR1 is DFQATT, CDR2 SNEGSKA (reference sequence). The CDR3 loop reads CSARYVQGNSPLHF. The CDR3 nucleotides read TGCAGTGCTAGATATGTCCAGGGGAATTCACCCCTCCACTTT.

In regard to this clonotype: The junction departs from the called germline gene at one end, perhaps through a read error. V is TRBV7-2 and J is TRBJ1-6; D is possibly TRBD1 (5 bases). Germline V CDR1 and CDR2: SGHTA, FQGNSA. This CDR3 region has 13 residues. CDR3 protein: CASNLVGGSPLHF. Here the CDR3 DNA reads TGTGCCAGCAACTTAGTTGGGGGGTCACCCCTCCACTTT. Drawing the rest from reference TRBV7-2 and TRBJ1-6, the complete variable domain is GAGVSQSPSNKVTEKGKDVELRCDPISGHTALYWYRQSLGQGLEFLIYFQGNSAPDKSGLPSDRFSAERTGGSVSTLTIQRTQQEDSAVYLCASNLVGGSPLHFGNGTRLTVT.

V is TRBV5-1 and J is TRBJ1-1, with D unresolved. Germline CDR1 SGHRS, CDR2 YFSETQ. V was cut by 6 bases and J by 1 base, with 13 bases left in between. This CDR3 comprises 14 residues. The CDR3 spells CASKNHGENTEAFF. CDR3 sequence (DNA): TGCGCCAGCAAAAACCATGGGGAGAACACTGAAGCTTTCTTT.

This clonotype was seen ten or more times. The CDR3 spells CSARRWGDGETQYF. The DNA of the CDR3 is TGCAGTGCTAGGCGGTGGGGGGACGGAGAGACCCAGTACTTC. The rearrangement links TRBV20-1 to TRBJ2-5, with a weak D call TRBD2 (6 bases). This CDR3 region has 14 residues. Germline V gene sequence: CDR1 DFQATT, CDR2 SNEGSKA (reference sequence). The V end lost 3 bases, the J end lost 4 bases, and 15 bases lay between the germline ends.

The gene calls are TRBV5-1 and TRBJ2-7; D remains ambiguous. CDR1 is SGHRS and CDR2 is YFSETQ in the germline V gene. The CDR3 runs to 12 residues. V gave up 2 bases and J gave up 6 bases, with 9 bases separating them. Here the CDR3 DNA reads TGCGCCAGCAGCTTTAGTGCCAGCGAGCAGTACTTC. It is translated as CASSFSASEQYF.

This clonotype occurred a few times. V gene TRBV25-1 combines with J gene TRBJ2-5; TRBD1 aligns across 9 bases. V shed 4 bases, J shed 1 base, and the junction held 13 bases outside the gene matches. Per germline, CDR1 MGHDK and CDR2 SYGVNS. The CDR3 runs 18 residues. This CDR3 is CASSATGQGRGIQETQYF. The DNA of the CDR3 is TGTGCCAGCAGTGCCACCGGACAGGGGAGGGGGATCCAAGAGACCCAGTACTTC. The full variable domain, its missing parts supplied by reference TRBV25-1 and TRBJ2-5, is EADIYQTPRYLVIGTGKKITLECSQTMGHDKMYWYQQDPGMELHLIHYSYGVNSTEKGDLSSESTVSRIRTEHFPLTLESARPSHTSQYLCASSATGQGRGIQETQYFGPGTRLLVL.

The gene calls are TRBV6-6 and TRBJ2-7, with 7 bases lining up with TRBD1. The CDR3 totals 14 residues. V was pared by 7 bases and J by 3 bases, with 9 bases of the junction left unmatched. Germline CDR1 is MNHNY and CDR2 is SVGAGI (reference sequence). The CDR3 DNA reads as TGTGCCAGCACCGACAGGGCAAATCGCTACGAGCAGTACTTC. It encodes CASTDRANRYEQYF.